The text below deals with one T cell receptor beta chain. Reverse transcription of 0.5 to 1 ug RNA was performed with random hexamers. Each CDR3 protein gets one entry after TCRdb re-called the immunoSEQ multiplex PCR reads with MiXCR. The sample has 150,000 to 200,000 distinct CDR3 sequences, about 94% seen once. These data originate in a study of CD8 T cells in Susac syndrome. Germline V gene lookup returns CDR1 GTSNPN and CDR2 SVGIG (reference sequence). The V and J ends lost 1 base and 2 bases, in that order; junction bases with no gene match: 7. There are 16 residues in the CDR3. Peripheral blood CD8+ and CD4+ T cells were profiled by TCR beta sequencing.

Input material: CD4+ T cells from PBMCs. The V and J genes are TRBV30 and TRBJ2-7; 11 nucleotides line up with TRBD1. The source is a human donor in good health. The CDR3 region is CAWSEFGQGATYEQYF. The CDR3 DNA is TGTGCCTGGAGTGAGTTCGGACAGGGGGCCACCTACGAGCAGTACTTC. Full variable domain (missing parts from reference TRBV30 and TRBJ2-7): SQTIHQWPATLVQPVGSPLSLECTVEGTSNPNLYWYRQAAGRGLQLLFYSVGIGQISSEVPQNLSASRPQDRQFILSSKKLLLSDSGFYLCAWSEFGQGATYEQYFGPGTRLTVT.